The next 16 T cell receptor beta chains were all read from a single sample in a study of blood T cell repertoires in COVID-19. Assay: immunoSEQ multiplex PCR; the TCRdb copy retains only in-frame clones and omits some. The table includes about 76,000 clones, roughly 91% detected once. Sequencing was carried out using peripheral blood. These receptors all come from a woman older than 75 with active or convalescent COVID-19.

The CDR3 protein is CASSLAGTKTQYF. CDR3 nucleotide sequence: TGTGCCAGCAGCTTAGCGGGGACGAAGACCCAGTACTTC. V gene TRBV7-3 combines with J gene TRBJ2-5; possible D gene TRBD2, 6 bases. This CDR3 comprises 13 residues. The germline V gene encodes CDR1 SGHTA and CDR2 FQGTGA. The ends were cut back, 2 bases at V and 6 bases at J, with 10 bases in the middle.

The chain recombines TRBV28 with TRBJ2-5; 9 bases match TRBD2. Per germline, CDR1 MDHEN and CDR2 SYDVKM. This CDR3 is 14 amino acids long. With 8 bases clipped from V and 0 bases from J, the junction kept 4 bases outside the gene matches. Here the CDR3 DNA reads TGTGCCAGCGCTCTAGCGGGGAACCAAGAGACCCAGTACTTC. This encodes CASALAGNQETQYF.

The chain employs TRBV7-2 and TRBJ2-1; 15 bases match TRBD2. The junction had 8 bases not matched to a gene; V was cut back by 4 bases and J by 4 bases. Germline CDR1 and CDR2: SGHTA and FQGNSA. The CDR3 length is 18 residues. CDR3 in amino acids: CASSSSRTSGGAYNEQFF. CDR3 in DNA: TGTGCCAGCAGCTCGTCCAGGACTAGCGGGGGGGCTTACAATGAGCAGTTCTTC.

The chain joins TRBV5-1 to TRBJ1-1; 9 bases are a match to TRBD1. J lost 1 base, V lost 4 bases, and 5 bases had no gene match. Germline V lookup: CDR1 SGHRS, CDR2 YFSETQ. This CDR3 has 15 residues. In DNA, the CDR3 is TGCGCCAGCAGCATTCGACAGGGGGGGAACACTGAAGCTTTCTTT. This translates into CASSIRQGGNTEAFF. Together with reference TRBV5-1 and TRBJ1-1, the CDR3 gives the full variable domain: KAGVTQTPRYLIKTRGQQVTLSCSPISGHRSVSWYQQTPGQGLQFLFEYFSETQRNKGNFPGRFSGRQFSNSRSEMNVSTLELGDSALYLCASSIRQGGNTEAFFGQGTRLTVV.

The chain carries TRBV6-2 or TRBV6-3 and TRBJ2-2, with D tentatively TRBD2 (5 bases). Trimming took off 1 base at V and 3 bases at J, with 12 bases between the two ends. From germline, CDR1 is MNHEY and CDR2 SVGEGT. CDR3 size: 16 residues. The CDR3 region is CASSYFRTGYTGELFF. DNA of the CDR3: TGTGCCAGCAGTTACTTCAGGACTGGGTACACCGGGGAGCTGTTTTTT.

V gene TRBV4-1 combines with J gene TRBJ2-1, with 11 bases lining up with TRBD2. From germline, CDR1 is MGHRA and CDR2 YSYEKL. The CDR3 loop spans 15 amino acids. Trimming cost V 1 base and J 15 bases; bases outside gene matches: 11. The CDR3 region is CASSQAALAGGRGFF. The CDR3 region has the DNA TGCGCCAGCAGCCAAGCAGCTCTAGCGGGGGGCCGGGGGTTCTTC.

This clone was detected a few times. This chain connects TRBV5-6 to TRBJ2-1, with D possibly matching TRBD2 (5 bases). The CDR3 has 16 residues. The germline CDR1 and CDR2 sequences are SGHDT and YYEEEE. V was clipped by 4 bases and J by 9 bases, with 23 bases between them. The CDR3: CASSPIGETFPGEQFF. The CDR3 region has the DNA TGTGCCAGCAGCCCTATTGGGGAGACCTTCCCGGGTGAGCAGTTCTTC.

The rearrangement uses TRBV15 and TRBJ1-4; 7 bases line up with TRBD1. The CDR3 is 15 amino acids. The ends lost 0 bases at V and 6 bases at J; junction bases unmatched: 4. CDR1 is LNHNV and CDR2 is YYDKDF in the germline V gene (reference sequence). The CDR3 reads CATSRDRQGYEKLFF. Here the CDR3 DNA reads TGTGCCACCAGCAGAGATCGACAGGGATATGAAAAACTGTTTTTT.

The genes are TRBV30 and TRBJ2-2; TRBD1 might be the D (6 bases). CDR1 is GTSNPN, CDR2 SVGIG, per germline (reference sequence). The CDR3 consists of 15 residues. With 0 bases removed from V and 2 bases from J, the gap between germline ends came to 10 bases. CDR3 sequence (DNA): TGTGCCTGGAGTGTTCTGGGGGCCAACACCGGGGAGCTGTTTTTT. This translates into CAWSVLGANTGELFF.

V usage is TRBV5-1 and J usage is TRBJ1-2; D perhaps matches TRBD1 (6 bases). The V gene's germline CDR1 is SGHRS and CDR2 YFSETQ. The CDR3 spans 15 residues. The germline V and J ends were trimmed by 0 bases and 6 bases, with 15 bases remaining between them. This chain's CDR3 is CASSLANAGANGYTF. CDR3 DNA: TGCGCCAGCAGCTTGGCGAATGCAGGGGCCAATGGCTACACCTTC.

The V gene is TRBV3-1 (or the pseudogene TRBV3-2), the J gene TRBJ1-5; a possible D gene is TRBD1 (6 bases). Between the trimmed V and J ends, which lost 4 bases and 3 bases, there was a span of 22 bases. Germline assignment: CDR1 LGHDT and CDR2 YNNKEL (reference sequence). The CDR3 spans 18 residues. The CDR3 DNA sequence: TGTGCCAGCAGCCCCCTCCACAGGGTTCCGCCGTACAATCAGCCCCAGCATTTT. This translates into CASSPLHRVPPYNQPQHF.

This sequence joins TRBV15 and TRBJ1-2; D unclear. The CDR3 has 14 residues. The germline V gene has CDR1 LNHNV and CDR2 YYDKDF (reference sequence). Trimming took off 3 bases at V and 7 bases at J, with 15 bases between the two ends. The CDR3 sequence is CATSRLRGPGGYTF. The CDR3 DNA follows: TGTGCCACCAGCAGGTTGCGGGGTCCTGGTGGCTACACCTTC.

The chain recombines TRBV11-3 with TRBJ2-1; a weak D match, TRBD1 (5 bases). Germline lookup yields CDR1 SGHNT and CDR2 YENEEA. V was cut by 0 bases and J by 9 bases, with 15 bases left in between. The CDR3 length is 15 residues. In DNA, the CDR3 is TGTGCCAGCAGCTTAGACCCGACAGCAAATAGTGAGCAGTTCTTC. Encoded protein: CASSLDPTANSEQFF.

The chain couples TRBV4-1 to TRBJ1-6; 9 nucleotides align to TRBD1. With 3 bases clipped from V and 5 bases from J, the junction kept 2 bases outside the gene matches. Germline V lookup: CDR1 MGHRA, CDR2 YSYEKL. This CDR3 comprises 15 residues. CDR3 loop: CASSQRDRDNSPLHF. CDR3 bases: TGCGCCAGCAGCCAGCGGGACAGGGATAATTCACCCCTCCACTTT.

The chain has TRBV19 and TRBJ1-5, with a weak D call TRBD1 (5 bases). V was pared by 5 bases and J by 8 bases, with 19 bases between. This CDR3 region has 15 residues. Germline V CDR1 and CDR2: LNHDA, SQIVND (reference sequence). CDR3 sequence: CASSPTGITSEPQHF. The CDR3 DNA follows: TGTGCCAGTAGTCCCACAGGAATCACATCAGAGCCCCAGCATTTT.

This chain joins TRBV7-2 and TRBJ1-4; D is unresolved. CDR1 and CDR2 from the germline V gene are SGHTA and FQGNSA. The CDR3 length is 14 residues. V lost 2 bases and J lost 6, with 10 bases in between. For the CDR3, the DNA is TGTGCCAGCAGCTTACAATTCGGGGATGAAAAACTGTTTTTT. Translated, it gives CASSLQFGDEKLFF.